These T cell receptor beta chains were read from a single sample in a study of Graves' ophthalmopathy and Graves' hyperthyroidism. TCRdb analysed the multiplex PCR reads with MiXCR anew, one entry per CDR3 protein. The sample has 230,000 or so distinct CDR3 sequences; 45% are singletons. Sequencing was performed on peripheral blood. Every receptor here comes from an adult man with Graves' ophthalmopathy. Each CDR3 is given with its conserved first and last residue. The order of the fields is J gene, V gene, D gene, clone size, CDR3 DNA, CDR3 protein. A D gene is named only where the DNA matches it firmly. Some rows have no size entry. The others give once, few or many, or a class for an expanded clone.

J: TRBJ1-2; V: TRBV15; D: TRBD1; size: NA; DNA: TGTGCCACCAGTCCAAGTGTGGGGACAGGAAACTATGGCTACACCTTC; CDR3: CATSPSVGTGNYGYTF
J: TRBJ1-2; V: TRBV4-1; D: NA; size: few; DNA: TGCGCCAGCAGCCAAGATGCGATGGGCAGGAGGGGGAATGGCTACACCTTC; CDR3: CASSQDAMGRRGNGYTF
J: TRBJ2-5; V: TRBV24-1; D: NA; size: few; DNA: TGTGCCACCAGTGATCCCCTGAGGGGAAGGTTCGAGACCCAGTACTTC; CDR3: CATSDPLRGRFETQYF
J: TRBJ2-2; V: TRBV19; D: TRBD1; size: NA; DNA: TGTGCCAGTACCAAGGACAGGGGGTCAACCACCGGGGAGCTGTTTTTT; CDR3: CASTKDRGSTTGELFF
J: TRBJ1-2; V: TRBV19; D: TRBD1; size: NA; DNA: TGTGCCAGTGGCCTGAACAGGGGGCAGGAGGGCTACACCTTC; CDR3: CASGLNRGQEGYTF
J: TRBJ2-7; V: TRBV20-1; D: TRBD1; size: few; DNA: TGCAGTGCTTTGACAGGGGCCAAGCAGTACTTC; CDR3: CSALTGAKQYF
J: TRBJ2-2; V: TRBV7-9; D: NA; size: NA; DNA: TGTGCCAGCAGCCCGCAACTTGGCGCAGGGCTCACCGGGGAGCTGTTTTTT; CDR3: CASSPQLGAGLTGELFF
J: TRBJ1-5; V: TRBV12-3/TRBV12-4; D: TRBD1; size: NA; DNA: TGTGCCAGCAGTTCGGACAGGGAGAACAATCAGCCCCAGCATTTT; CDR3: CASSSDRENNQPQHF
J: TRBJ2-5; V: TRBV20-1; D: TRBD2; size: NA; DNA: TGCAGTGCTAGCAGGAGTAGCGGGGTTGAGACCCAGTACTTC; CDR3: CSASRSSGVETQYF
J: TRBJ1-5; V: TRBV7-7; D: NA; size: NA; DNA: TGTGCTAGCAGCCCCAATTTTTGGACAAATAGCAATCAGCCCCAGCATTTT; CDR3: CASSPNFWTNSNQPQHF
J: TRBJ2-5; V: TRBV29-1; D: NA; size: few; DNA: TGCAGCGTTGAAGGCGGGACACAACGGAAGACCCAGTACTTC; CDR3: CSVEGGTQRKTQYF
J: TRBJ2-2; V: TRBV12-3/TRBV12-4; D: NA; size: NA; DNA: TGTGCCTGCGCGGGCGGACGCAACACCGGGGAGCTGTTTTTT; CDR3: CACAGGRNTGELFF
J: TRBJ2-7; V: TRBV13; D: TRBD2; size: NA; DNA: TGTGCCAGCAGCGTCGACGGTAGCGGGTCTTTGCAGTACTTC; CDR3: CASSVDGSGSLQYF
J: TRBJ2-7; V: TRBV19; D: NA; size: NA; DNA: TGTGCCAGTAGTATTACAGGTCAGACCTACGAGCAGTACTTC; CDR3: CASSITGQTYEQYF
J: TRBJ2-7; V: TRBV7-9; D: TRBD1; size: NA; DNA: TGTGCCAGCGCTGACAGGGGATCCTACGAGCAGTACTTC; CDR3: CASADRGSYEQYF
J: TRBJ2-5; V: TRBV5-1; D: TRBD2; size: NA; DNA: TGCGCCAGCAGCTTGCGTCCAGCGGGAGGGGAGACCCAGTACTTC; CDR3: CASSLRPAGGETQYF
J: TRBJ2-5; V: TRBV14; D: NA; size: few; DNA: TGTGCCAGCAGCCAAGATGTAGGAAGCGCGGGGACCCAGTACTTC; CDR3: CASSQDVGSAGTQYF
J: TRBJ2-2; V: TRBV20-1; D: NA; size: NA; DNA: NA; CDR3: CSASRGYFPSGSCFF
J: TRBJ1-2; V: TRBV4-2; D: NA; size: NA; DNA: TGTGCCAGCAGCTTGGGATTGGACTATGGCTACACCTTC; CDR3: CASSLGLDYGYTF
J: TRBJ1-2; V: TRBV19; D: TRBD1; size: NA; DNA: TGTGCCAGCAGGCCCCCCGGGGCAGGGGGCGGTGGCTACACCTTC; CDR3: CASRPPGAGGGGYTF
J: TRBJ2-7; V: TRBV12-3/TRBV12-4; D: NA; size: NA; DNA: TGTGCCAGCAGTTTAGCTCAGGGGTCCTACGAGCAGTACTTC; CDR3: CASSLAQGSYEQYF
J: TRBJ2-5; V: TRBV12-3/TRBV12-4; D: TRBD1; size: NA; DNA: TGTGCCAGCACCCGGGACAGGGTTGGGGAGACCCAGTACTTC; CDR3: CASTRDRVGETQYF
J: TRBJ1-5; V: TRBV5-6; D: NA; size: NA; DNA: TGTGCCAGCAGCTTCAGTCTTGGGCAGCCCCAGCATTTT; CDR3: CASSFSLGQPQHF
J: TRBJ1-1; V: TRBV5-1; D: NA; size: NA; DNA: TGCGCCAGCAGCTTGGCGGAGAGGCCCACTGAAGCTTTCTTT; CDR3: CASSLAERPTEAFF
J: TRBJ1-1; V: TRBV29-1; D: NA; size: NA; DNA: TGCAGCGTTGTCCATCCCGGGACTGAAGCTTTCTTT; CDR3: CSVVHPGTEAFF
J: TRBJ1-1; V: TRBV20-1; D: NA; size: NA; DNA: TGCAGTGCTGCTACAGGGTACGGCACTGAAGCTTTCTTT; CDR3: CSAATGYGTEAFF
J: TRBJ2-5; V: TRBV20-1; D: TRBD2; size: NA; DNA: TGCAGTGCTAGTAGACTAGCCCGGGAGAGCCAGTACTTC; CDR3: CSASRLARESQYF